One sample yielded the 28 T cell receptor beta chains listed below, sequenced in a study of regulatory T cells in long-lasting Graves disease. Relying on iRepertoire HTBI primers and Arm-PCR of CDR3 regions, the team built TCR beta libraries. One entry per CDR3 protein, called by TCRdb with MiXCR from the multiplex PCR reads. Among 300,000 to 400,000 distinct CDR3 sequences listed, more than 15% were seen once. Time point specified: newly diagnosed GD, antithyroid drugs for less than 3 months. With RNA extracted from PBMCs as input, the TCR library was made. Material: peripheral blood mononuclear cells (PBMCs), obtained at new diagnosis, from a patient treated with antithyroid drugs. The receptors stem from a female donor with Graves disease.

This clonotype has at least ten counts. The genes are TRBV12-3 or TRBV12-4 and TRBJ2-7; TRBD1 matches at 9 bases. Trimming removed 3 bases from V and 5 bases from J; junction bases left unmatched: 8. This CDR3 is 15 amino acids long. CDR3 DNA sequence: TGTGCCAGCAGTTTTCAACAGGGGGCCGCCGACGAGCAGTACTTC. Its protein is CASSFQQGAADEQYF.

This clonotype was counted ten times or more. The chain recombines TRBV7-9 with TRBJ2-3; 10 bases align to TRBD2. This CDR3 region has 16 residues. The germline V gene encodes CDR1 SEHNR and CDR2 FQNEAQ (reference sequence). Trimming at V came to 2 bases and at J to 2 bases, leaving 4 bases not matched to a gene. CDR3 nucleotides: TGTGCCAGCAGCTTAAGACTAGCGGGTCTCACAGATACGCAGTATTTT. Amino acid sequence: CASSLRLAGLTDTQYF.

In its sample, this clonotype was seen a few times. The chain links TRBV6-1 to TRBJ1-1; 10 bases line up with TRBD1. From germline, CDR1 is MNHNS and CDR2 SASEGT. This CDR3 is 16 amino acids long. With 2 bases clipped from V and 3 bases from J, the junction kept 6 bases outside the gene matches. The chain's CDR3 is CASSERPGQGDTEAFF. DNA for the CDR3: TGTGCCAGCAGTGAAAGGCCCGGACAGGGGGACACTGAAGCTTTCTTT.

Ten or more counts support this clonotype. The chain combines TRBV12-3 or TRBV12-4 with TRBJ1-2; 7 positions match TRBD1. This CDR3 has 17 residues. V lost 3 bases, J lost 4 bases, and 14 bases stayed unmatched. CDR3: CASSFSEGARRAYGYTF. The CDR3 nucleotides read TGTGCCAGCAGTTTTTCGGAGGGGGCTAGGAGAGCCTATGGCTACACCTTC.

This clonotype was observed many times. The chain carries TRBV2 and TRBJ2-7, with 14 bases that match TRBD2. Trimming at V came to 3 bases and at J to 4 bases, leaving 11 bases not matched to a gene. In germline, CDR1 is SNHLY, CDR2 FYNNEI. The CDR3 spans 18 residues. The CDR3 DNA follows: TGTGCCAGCAGTGAGGGACCGGGACTAGCGGGGGCCGTTTACGAGCAGTACTTC. Translated: CASSEGPGLAGAVYEQYF. The full variable domain, its missing parts supplied by reference TRBV2 and TRBJ2-7, is EPEVTQTPSHQVTQMGQEVILRCVPISNHLYFYWYRQILGQKVEFLVSFYNNEISEKSEIFDDQFSVERPDGSNFTLKIRSTKLEDSAMYFCASSEGPGLAGAVYEQYFGPGTRLTVT.

This clonotype showed up many times. J is TRBJ2-3 and V is TRBV20-1; TRBD2 agrees at 12 bases. This CDR3 is 15 amino acids long. Germline V gene data show CDR1 as DFQATT and CDR2 as SNEGSKA (reference sequence). V trimming: 6 bases; J trimming: 5 bases; junction bases outside the gene matches: 9. CDR3 amino acids: CSAPRLAGGEDTQYF. The CDR3 DNA reads TGCAGTGCCCCCCGGCTAGCGGGAGGGGAAGATACGCAGTATTTT.

This clonotype showed up many times. The J gene is TRBJ2-6, the V gene TRBV7-9; maybe TRBD1 (5 bases). V dropped 5 bases and J dropped 0 bases, with 11 bases sitting between them. Looked up from germline, CDR1 is SEHNR and CDR2 is FQNEAQ (reference sequence). The CDR3 extends over 16 amino acids. The CDR3 DNA is TGTGCCAGCAGCCACGCACAGGACTCTGGGGCCAACGTCCTGACTTTC. Protein product: CASSHAQDSGANVLTF.

The chain employs TRBV6-1 and TRBJ2-7; 10 bases map to TRBD1. The CDR3 is made up of 16 amino acids. Losses at the gene ends were 4 bases for V and 3 bases for J; bases not matched to a gene: 9. Looked up from germline, CDR1 is MNHNS and CDR2 is SASEGT. The CDR3 here is CASSAIPGQGLYEQYF. The CDR3 DNA follows: TGTGCCAGCAGTGCCATTCCGGGACAGGGGCTCTACGAGCAGTACTTC.

In its sample, this clonotype was seen a few times. The chain has TRBV29-1 and TRBJ2-5; D not certain. Between the trimmed V and J ends, which lost 6 bases and 2 bases, there was a span of 10 bases. CDR1 SQVTM and CDR2 ANQGSEA come from the germline V gene. The CDR3 runs to 12 residues. For the CDR3, the DNA is TGCAGCGTAGATATAATTCAAGAGACCCAGTACTTC. As protein: CSVDIIQETQYF.

The table lists this clonotype with many counts. The V and J genes are TRBV12-3 or TRBV12-4 and TRBJ2-7, with 8 bases lining up with TRBD1. After removal of 5 bases from V and 5 bases from J, the junction contained 14 bases not matched to a gene. The CDR3 covers 16 residues. The DNA of the CDR3 is TGTGCCAGCAGTCCGAACCAGGGGGCGCTGGATAACGAGCAGTACTTC. It is translated as CASSPNQGALDNEQYF.

This clonotype has only a few counts. V and J are TRBV6-1 and TRBJ2-4; a weak D match, TRBD2 (6 bases). Germline V CDR1 and CDR2: MNHNS, SASEGT. The CDR3 contains 20 residues. V lost 0 bases to trimming and J lost 5 bases, with 26 bases between them. CDR3 loop: CASSEALGGALPAVENIQYF. The DNA for the CDR3 is TGTGCCAGCAGTGAAGCGCTGGGGGGAGCTCTGCCGGCTGTCGAAAACATTCAGTACTTC.

This clonotype was picked up many times. This sequence joins TRBV6-2 or TRBV6-3 and TRBJ2-3, with D tentatively TRBD1 or TRBD2 (5 bases each). Trimming removed 5 bases at V and 1 base at J, with 16 bases between. The germline gives CDR1 MNHEY, CDR2 SVGEGT. The CDR3 is 16 amino acids. The CDR3 DNA follows: TGTGCCAGCAGTGACATACCGGGACGGGGCACAGATACGCAGTATTTT. The encoded protein is CASSDIPGRGTDTQYF.

This clonotype was recorded at least ten times. This chain uses TRBV18 with TRBJ2-7, with 9 bases aligning to TRBD1. Germline assignment: CDR1 KGHSH and CDR2 LQKENI. This CDR3 comprises 16 residues. Unmatched junction bases numbered 13, after V lost 5 bases and J lost 5 bases. CDR3 nucleotides: TGTGCCAGCTCATCGCTGCCTTGGACAGGGGATAACGAGCAGTACTTC. It is translated as CASSSLPWTGDNEQYF.

This clonotype appeared many times. The V call is TRBV7-3, the J call TRBJ2-2; D perhaps matches TRBD2 (6 bases). Trimming removed 5 bases from V and 0 bases from J, with 10 bases in between. CDR1 and CDR2 (germline): SGHTA, FQGTGA. The CDR3 loop spans 15 amino acids. CDR3 nucleotide sequence: TGTGCCAGCAGCGTCACTAGCACGAACACCGGGGAGCTGTTTTTT. Its protein product is CASSVTSTNTGELFF.

The table lists this clonotype with many counts. This chain uses TRBV27 with TRBJ1-1; 7 positions match TRBD1. The CDR3 runs 13 residues. Looked up from germline, CDR1 is MNHEY and CDR2 is SMNVEV (reference sequence). J lost 5 bases, V lost 6 bases, and 6 bases had no gene match. CDR3 in amino acids: CASRRQGWTEAFF. The CDR3 bases are TGTGCCAGCAGGAGACAGGGCTGGACTGAAGCTTTCTTT.

This clonotype was observed many times. The gene calls are TRBV9 and TRBJ2-7, with D perhaps TRBD1 (6 bases). The length of the CDR3 is 14 residues. Trimming took 4 bases from V and 0 from J, leaving 11 bases between them. Germline CDR1 is SGDLS and CDR2 is YYNGEE. The CDR3 is CASSPTGSSYEQYF. The CDR3 DNA reads as TGTGCCAGCAGCCCCACAGGGAGCTCCTACGAGCAGTACTTC. Full variable domain (remainder filled in from reference TRBV9 and TRBJ2-7): DSGVTQTPKHLITATGQRVTLRCSPRSGDLSVYWYQQSLDQGLQFLIQYYNGEERAKGNILERFSAQQFPDLHSELNLSSLELGDSALYFCASSPTGSSYEQYFGPGTRLTVT.

This chain links TRBV6-2 or TRBV6-3 with TRBJ2-3; tentative D call: TRBD1 (7 bases). From germline, CDR1 is MNHEY and CDR2 SVGEGT. Trimming stripped 9 bases from V and 0 bases from J, with 19 bases between. The CDR3 loop spans 16 amino acids. CDR3 residues: CASFGRQGTSTDTQYF. The CDR3 DNA is TGTGCCAGTTTCGGGAGACAGGGAACTAGCACAGATACGCAGTATTTT.

This clonotype was seen repeatedly, ten times or more. The rearrangement joins TRBV7-9 to TRBJ2-3, with D uncertain. V lost 5 bases and J 0 bases, leaving 21 bases between the germline ends. The CDR3 is 18 amino acids. CDR1 is SEHNR and CDR2 is FQNEAQ in the germline V gene (reference sequence). CDR3 nucleotide sequence: TGTGCCAGCAGCCCGTCGGATCCACTTGTGTCTAGCACAGATACGCAGTATTTT. Translating gives CASSPSDPLVSSTDTQYF.

The chain links TRBV12-3 or TRBV12-4 to TRBJ2-7; 10 positions agree with TRBD1. This CDR3 comprises 14 residues. After removal of 6 bases from V and 6 bases from J, the junction contained 8 bases not matched to a gene. In nucleotides, the CDR3 is TGTGCCAGCAGCCAGGGGACAGGGGTCGGCGAGCAGTACTTC. Protein: CASSQGTGVGEQYF.

This clonotype was picked up a small number of times. The chain employs TRBV10-3 and TRBJ1-4; no clear D. Germline loops: CDR1 ENHRY, CDR2 SYGVKD. The CDR3 has 15 amino acids. V was cut by 0 bases and J by 4 bases, with 9 bases left in between. CDR3 sequence: CAISESTRSNEKLFF. CDR3 DNA sequence: TGTGCCATCAGTGAGTCCACCAGGAGTAATGAAAAACTGTTTTTT.

This clonotype was found once. The CDR3, as DNA: TGTGCCAGCAGCTGGCCCTTTCCAGATACGCAGTATTTT. Amino acids: CASSWPFPDTQYF. This chain uses TRBV28 with TRBJ2-3; D uncertain. The CDR3 consists of 13 residues. Germline V lookup: CDR1 MDHEN, CDR2 SYDVKM. Trimming shortened V by 6 bases and J by 4 bases, and 11 bases separated the two germline ends.

This clonotype was observed a few times. The V call is TRBV6-1, the J call TRBJ1-1; D is unresolved. Trimming took off 3 bases at V and 4 bases at J, with 3 bases between the two ends. Germline V gene sequence: CDR1 MNHNS, CDR2 SASEGT. This CDR3 is built from 11 residues. CDR3 amino acids: CASSDTTEAFF. The CDR3 nucleotides read TGTGCCAGCAGTGACACCACTGAAGCTTTCTTT.

The V call is TRBV7-9, the J call TRBJ2-5, with a tentative D call TRBD2 (6 bases). Deletions cut 4 bases from V and 0 bases from J, with 6 bases between. Germline values: CDR1 SEHNR, CDR2 FQNEAQ (reference sequence). The CDR3 loop spans 13 amino acids. CDR3 loop: CASSWRDQETQYF. CDR3 nucleotide sequence: TGTGCCAGCAGCTGGAGGGACCAAGAGACCCAGTACTTC.

Ten or more counts support this clonotype. The J gene is TRBJ2-5, the V gene TRBV12-3 or TRBV12-4; 7 bases agree with TRBD1. CDR3 length: 15 residues. After removal of 4 bases from V and 9 bases from J, the junction contained 14 bases not matched to a gene. CDR3 residues: CASSSARTGQRAQYF. The CDR3 DNA follows: TGTGCCAGCAGTTCCGCCCGGACGGGACAGAGGGCCCAGTACTTC.

This clonotype was counted at least ten times. V and J are TRBV18 and TRBJ2-1; 8 bases are shared with TRBD2. The CDR3 length is 15 residues. The germline V gene has CDR1 KGHSH and CDR2 LQKENI. The J segment lost 6 bases and the V segment lost 6 bases, leaving 10 bases of the junction unmatched. CDR3 sequence reads: CASSRPPGGPNEQFF. CDR3 DNA: TGTGCCAGCTCTCGACCACCGGGAGGGCCCAATGAGCAGTTCTTC. Using reference TRBV18 and TRBJ2-1 for the parts outside the CDR3, the full variable domain is NAGVMQNPRHLVRRRGQEARLRCSPMKGHSHVYWYRQLPEEGLKFMVYLQKENIIDESGMPKERFSAEFPKEGPSILRIQQVVRGDSAAYFCASSRPPGGPNEQFFGPGTRLTVL.

A few counts support this clonotype. The chain couples TRBV3-1 to TRBJ2-7, with a weak D call TRBD2 (5 bases). The CDR3 spans 14 residues. CDR1 is LGHDT and CDR2 is YNNKEL in the germline V gene (reference sequence). V lost 1 base and J lost 2, with 9 bases in between. The CDR3 coding sequence is TGTGCCAGCAGCCAAGCGGGAAGCCCCTACGAGCAGTACTTC. Translated, it gives CASSQAGSPYEQYF.

This clonotype came up many times. The gene calls are TRBV28 and TRBJ2-7; 10 bases are a match to TRBD2. V trimming: 5 bases; J trimming: 3 bases; junction bases outside the gene matches: 4. CDR1 is MDHEN, CDR2 SYDVKM, per germline. The CDR3 totals 14 residues. The CDR3 sequence: CASSVASGGYEQYF. CDR3 bases: TGTGCCAGCAGTGTGGCTAGCGGGGGCTACGAGCAGTACTTC.

This clonotype was found many times. This chain's CDR3 is CASSLTGSGGYTF. The CDR3 nucleotides are TGTGCCAGCAGCCTGACAGGGAGCGGCGGCTACACCTTC. The chain joins TRBV11-2 to TRBJ1-2, with TRBD1 matching over 7 bases. The CDR3 is 13 residues long. V lost 5 bases, J lost 8 bases, and 8 bases stayed unmatched. Germline CDR1 is SGHAT and CDR2 is FQNNGV.